The clone carrying this T cell receptor beta chain was seen a single time. This sample is drawn from a study of cytomegalovirus exposure and HLA in healthy donors. PCR used 60 Vbeta primers and 13 Jbeta primers. TCRdb's copy holds only in-frame clones and misses some; the assay was immunoSEQ multiplex PCR. The sample lists around 140,000 clones, less than 85% seen once, with 1.5% to 2% in the top ten. The CDR3 is 16 residues long. The germline V gene encodes CDR1 SEHNR and CDR2 FQNEAQ (reference sequence). The V gene end was trimmed by 4 bases and the J gene end by 8 bases; junction bases not matched to a gene: 7.

The V gene is TRBV7-9, the J gene TRBJ2-1; 14 nucleotides line up with TRBD2. The source of this sequence is a man aged 35 to 55 in good health and CMV-seronegative. The sample taken for sequencing was PBMCs. CDR3 bases: TGTGCCAGCAGCTGGGGACTAGCGGGAGTTGATGATGAGCAGTTCTTC. It translates to CASSWGLAGVDDEQFF.